One sample yielded the 21 T cell receptor beta chains listed below, sequenced in a study of regulatory T cells in long-lasting Graves disease. Combining iRepertoire HTBI primers with Arm-PCR of CDR3 regions, the authors built TCR beta libraries. TCRdb re-analysed the multiplex PCR reads in MiXCR, keeping a single row per CDR3 protein. The table records nearly 350,000 distinct CDR3 sequences, around a fifth of them present only once. The sample's time point: persistent/refractory GD, antithyroid drugs over 5 years with positive TRAb. Generation of the TCR library employed RNA extracted from PBMCs. The sequences come from peripheral blood mononuclear cells (PBMCs), collected when the disease was refractory, from a patient treated with antithyroid drugs. These receptors all stem from a female donor with Graves disease.

This chain connects TRBV12-3 or TRBV12-4 to TRBJ1-2; TRBD1 aligns across 8 bases. The CDR3 spans 15 residues. V trimming: 2 bases; J trimming: 7 bases; junction bases outside the gene matches: 9. This chain's CDR3 is CASSLSLQGAVGYTF. The CDR3 DNA reads TGTGCCAGCAGTTTAAGTTTGCAGGGGGCGGTTGGCTACACCTTC.

The chain links TRBV20-1 to TRBJ2-5; 8 bases fit TRBD2. The ends lost 0 bases at V and 5 bases at J; junction bases unmatched: 11. CDR1 DFQATT and CDR2 SNEGSKA come from the germline V gene (reference sequence). The CDR3 spans 16 residues. The CDR3 bases are TGCAGTGCTAGAGACCCCGCAAGCGGGGGCACGGAGACCCAGTACTTC. Translation: CSARDPASGGTETQYF.

As concerns this clonotype: This may be a read error, as it is one base from a much larger clone. Given the absence of the conserved phenylalanine or tryptophan at the CDR3 end, a read error is likely. The rearrangement uses TRBV9 and TRBJ1-1; a weak D match, TRBD1 (5 bases). Germline V gene data show CDR1 as SGDLS and CDR2 as YYNGEE. Trimming took 4 bases from V and 0 from J, leaving 19 bases between them. The CDR3 contains 17 residues. Written as DNA, the CDR3 is TGTGCCAGCAGCACCTCATGGGGGACTGCCGTGAACACTGAAGCTTTCTCT. This gives the protein CASSTSWGTAVNTEAFS.

The J gene is TRBJ2-5, the V gene TRBV11-3; 8 bases agree with TRBD2. The V segment lost 5 bases and the J segment 5 bases; nucleotides outside the gene matches: 13. This CDR3 is built from 16 residues. Germline V gives CDR1 SGHNT, CDR2 YENEEA. CDR3 DNA: TGTGCCAGCAGCATCCCTAGGCGGGGGGCCAGGGAGACCCAGTACTTC. This encodes CASSIPRRGARETQYF.

The chain employs TRBV20-1 and TRBJ2-1; unclear D gene. Trimming shortened V by 2 bases and J by 3 bases, and 2 bases separated the two germline ends. This CDR3 has 11 residues. Germline V gene lookup returns CDR1 DFQATT and CDR2 SNEGSKA (reference sequence). The CDR3 DNA is TGCAGTGCTAGACTCTACAATGAGCAGTTCTTC. Translating it yields CSARLYNEQFF.

About this clonotype itself: A single base separates this from a much larger clone, so it may be a read error. The rearrangement joins TRBV6-1 to TRBJ1-2, with D unclear. Germline V gene data show CDR1 as MNHNS and CDR2 as SASEGT. V was pared by 3 bases and J by 2 bases, with 4 bases between. The CDR3 covers 12 residues. The CDR3 nucleotides are TGTGCCAGCAGTGAGAGGAACTATGGCTACACCTTC. Protein sequence: CASSERNYGYTF.

Only a few counts were recorded for this clonotype. V and J are TRBV7-9 and TRBJ1-2; unclear D gene. V lost 1 base and J 6 bases, leaving 12 bases between the germline ends. CDR1 is SEHNR and CDR2 is FQNEAQ in the germline V gene (reference sequence). CDR3 length: 14 residues. The CDR3 loop reads CASSLVYLGDGYTF. The CDR3 DNA reads TGTGCCAGCAGCTTAGTCTACCTTGGTGATGGCTACACCTTC.

This clonotype was detected ten times or more. The chain combines TRBV19 with TRBJ1-2; 7 nucleotides line up with TRBD1. Trimming cost V 5 bases and J 5 bases; bases outside gene matches: 8. Germline loops: CDR1 LNHDA, CDR2 SQIVND (reference sequence). The CDR3 has 14 amino acids. The CDR3 here is CASSLRQGRYGYTF. Written as DNA, the CDR3 is TGTGCCAGTAGTCTCCGACAGGGCAGATATGGCTACACCTTC.

This clonotype was found once. A much larger clone lies one base from this, so it may be a read error. The chain uses TRBV6-2 or TRBV6-3 and TRBJ1-2, with TRBD1 identical over 9 bases. The CDR3 covers 14 residues. The germline gives CDR1 MNHEY, CDR2 SVGEGT. The CDR3 here is CASSYRDRVDGCTF. The CDR3 DNA reads as TGTGCCAGCAGTTACCGGGACAGGGTAGATGGCTGCACCTTC.

V gene TRBV28 combines with J gene TRBJ2-3; 9 bases are shared with TRBD2. V shed 8 bases and J 5 bases; nucleotides not matched to a gene: 14. The length of the CDR3 is 16 residues. CDR1 is MDHEN, CDR2 SYDVKM, per germline. CDR3 protein: CASLMRGRLAVDTQYF. CDR3 DNA: TGTGCCAGCCTAATGCGGGGCAGACTAGCGGTAGATACGCAGTATTTT.

On this clonotype: One base away lies a much larger clone, so this may be a sequencing read error. The CDR3 end shows no conserved phenylalanine or tryptophan, and so a read error is likely. V usage is TRBV7-2 and J usage is TRBJ1-5; D ambiguous. The CDR3 covers 13 residues. V lost 5 bases to trimming and J lost 5 bases, with 10 bases between them. The germline V gene has CDR1 SGHTA and CDR2 FQGNSA. CDR3 nucleotides: TGTGCCAGCAGCCCGAAGGTGTATCAGCCCCAGCATCTT. Translation: CASSPKVYQPQHL.

The genes are TRBV27 and TRBJ1-2, with D uncertain. The ends were cut back, 3 bases at V and 6 bases at J, with 11 bases in the middle. This CDR3 spans 13 amino acids. Germline V gives CDR1 MNHEY, CDR2 SMNVEV (reference sequence). CDR3 sequence reads: CASSFSKVDGYTF. Here the CDR3 DNA reads TGTGCCAGCAGTTTCTCCAAGGTAGATGGCTACACCTTC.

This clonotype was found a few times. The CDR3, as DNA: TGTGCCAGCGGGACAGGAGGATATAATTCACCCCTCCACTTT. Its protein is CASGTGGYNSPLHF. The J gene is TRBJ1-6, the V gene TRBV6-1; 8 bases line up with TRBD1. Trimming removed 8 bases from V and 4 bases from J; junction bases left unmatched: 4. This CDR3 region has 14 residues. Looked up from germline, CDR1 is MNHNS and CDR2 is SASEGT.

This clonotype was found many times. The chain has TRBV7-2 and TRBJ2-7; 7 positions match TRBD1. V was clipped by 3 bases and J by 0 bases; unmatched bases: 8. Germline V gives CDR1 SGHTA, CDR2 FQGNSA. This CDR3 has 16 amino acids. CDR3 coding DNA: TGTGCCAGCAGCTTTGACAGGGCTAAGGGCTCCTACGAGCAGTACTTC. Protein sequence: CASSFDRAKGSYEQYF.

This chain joins TRBV30 and TRBJ1-1; D uncertain. Per germline, CDR1 GTSNPN and CDR2 SVGIG (reference sequence). The V and J ends lost 3 bases and 6 bases respectively, with 8 bases between them. The CDR3 contains 11 residues. This CDR3 reads CAWSRVSEAFF. As DNA, the CDR3 is TGTGCCTGGAGCCGGGTTTCTGAAGCTTTCTTT.

There are a few counts of this clonotype. The chain is built from TRBV5-1 and TRBJ2-6, with 9 bases fitting TRBD2. Germline CDR1 is SGHRS and CDR2 is YFSETQ. CDR3 size: 18 residues. V was clipped by 0 bases and J by 4 bases; unmatched bases: 8. For the CDR3, the DNA is TGCGCCAGCAGCTTGGTGGTAGCGGGAGTCAGGGGGGCCAACGTCCTGACTTTC. This codes for CASSLVVAGVRGANVLTF.

About this clonotype itself: A read error is possible here, since a much larger clone lies one base away. The rearrangement links TRBV7-6 to TRBJ2-5; D unresolved. CDR1 SGHVS and CDR2 FNYEAQ come from the germline V gene. This CDR3 has 13 amino acids. The CDR3 loop reads CVSSFVQQETQYF. The CDR3 DNA reads TGTGTCAGCAGCTTCGTACAGCAAGAGACCCAGTACTTC.

This clonotype was counted at least ten times. V usage is TRBV20-1 and J usage is TRBJ1-2, with no clear D. The CDR3 runs to 14 residues. The V gene lost 0 bases and the J gene lost 7 bases, with 15 bases spanning the gap. Germline CDR1 reads DFQATT; CDR2 reads SNEGSKA (reference sequence). CDR3 sequence: CSARDFGLFSGYTF. The CDR3 DNA follows: TGCAGTGCTAGAGATTTTGGCCTATTTAGTGGCTACACCTTC.

For this clonotype: The junction shows a germline mismatch at one end, possibly a read error. This chain connects TRBV6-1 to TRBJ1-5; D gene ambiguous. The CDR3 is made up of 15 amino acids. Germline CDR1 is MNHNS and CDR2 is SASEGT. CDR3 loop: CASSGVGLSNQPRHF. In nucleotides, the CDR3 is TGTGCCAGCAGTGGAGTAGGACTCAGCAATCAGCCCCGGCATTTT.

This clonotype appeared a few times. The chain uses TRBV20-1 and TRBJ1-1; D remains ambiguous. Trimming shortened V by 6 bases and J by 1 base, and 9 bases separated the two germline ends. The CDR3 has 12 residues. Looked up from germline, CDR1 is DFQATT and CDR2 is SNEGSKA (reference sequence). The CDR3 loop is CSAPRGNTEAFF. CDR3 nucleotide sequence: TGCAGTGCGCCGCGGGGGAACACTGAAGCTTTCTTT.

A single count supports this clonotype. The rearrangement uses TRBV4-1 and TRBJ2-3, with D uncertain. Germline V gene data show CDR1 as MGHRA and CDR2 as YSYEKL. Trimming removed 0 bases at V and 6 bases at J, with 7 bases between. This CDR3 comprises 13 residues. The CDR3 reads CASSQDPWDTQYF. The CDR3 DNA sequence: TGCGCCAGCAGCCAAGACCCCTGGGATACGCAGTATTTT.